The 17 T cell receptor beta chains presented below share a single source sample, sequenced in a study of T cell responses to AZD1222 COVID-19 vaccine. Only in-frame clones appear in the TCRdb table, and some are missing; sequencing was by immunoSEQ multiplex PCR. The table lists over 70,000 clones, over 60% of them singletons. The sequenced sample was peripheral blood, obtained 28 days after the second dose of the MenACWY control vaccine. The receptors shown here come from an adult who received the MenACWY meningococcal vaccine as a control.

The rearrangement joins TRBV6-1 to TRBJ1-3; D is undetermined. Germline V gene data show CDR1 as MNHNS and CDR2 as SASEGT. The ends were cut back, 3 bases at V and 1 base at J, with 4 bases in the middle. The CDR3 spans 13 residues. CDR3 sequence reads: CASSEGSGNTIYF. DNA of the CDR3: TGTGCCAGCAGTGAGGGTTCTGGAAACACCATATATTTT.

The V and J genes are TRBV7-9 and TRBJ1-3; D is undetermined. CDR3 length: 15 amino acids. V shed 1 base and J shed 2 bases, with 9 bases lying between them. Germline V lookup: CDR1 SEHNR, CDR2 FQNEAQ (reference sequence). The DNA for the CDR3 is TGTGCCAGCAGCTTAGGCGGGGATGCTGGAAACACCATATATTTT. It specifies CASSLGGDAGNTIYF.

The V and J genes are TRBV3-1 (or the pseudogene TRBV3-2) and TRBJ1-1, with D possibly matching TRBD1 (5 bases). CDR3 length: 14 residues. Germline CDR1 and CDR2: LGHDT and YNNKEL (reference sequence). V gave up 3 bases and J gave up 6 bases, with 14 bases separating them. Here the CDR3 DNA reads TGTGCCAGCAGCCAGGGGCCCTCGGAGTCTGAAGCTTTCTTT. This encodes CASSQGPSESEAFF.

This chain links TRBV12-3 or TRBV12-4 with TRBJ1-3; D might be TRBD1 (6 bases). The CDR3 loop spans 12 amino acids. Trimming left V 4 bases short and J 8 bases short, with 9 bases between. The CDR3 DNA reads TGTGCCAGCAGTTACAGGGCATACACCATATATTTT. Translation: CASSYRAYTIYF.

Points on this clone: The junction departs from germline at one end; a sequencing error may be responsible. The chain combines TRBV7-7 with TRBJ2-1; D gene ambiguous. CDR1 is SSHAT, CDR2 FNYEAQ, per germline (reference sequence). This CDR3 has 14 amino acids. CDR3: CASSLSSVHNEQFF. The DNA of the CDR3 is TGTGCTAGCAGCTTATCATCAGTACACAATGAGCAGTTCTTC.

The chain has TRBV6-5 and TRBJ2-7; 10 bases fit TRBD2. Germline values: CDR1 MNHEY, CDR2 SVGAGI. J gave up 2 bases and V 6 bases, and 4 bases lay outside the gene matches. This CDR3 region has 14 residues. CDR3 in DNA: TGTGCCAGCAGACTAGCGGGACCAACCTACGAGCAGTACTTC. Translating gives CASRLAGPTYEQYF.

The J gene is TRBJ2-1, the V gene TRBV7-9; the D is unclear. The V and J ends lost 1 base and 4 bases respectively, with 11 bases between them. This CDR3 contains 15 residues. Germline CDR1 and CDR2: SEHNR and FQNEAQ (reference sequence). The CDR3 region has the DNA TGTGCCAGCAGCTTAGAGGCAGGCGGATACAATGAGCAGTTCTTC. Protein: CASSLEAGGYNEQFF. The variable domain in full, with the rest retrieved from reference TRBV7-9 and TRBJ2-1, is DTGVSQNPRHKITKRGQNVTFRCDPISEHNRLYWYRQTLGQGPEFLTYFQNEAQLEKSRLLSDRFSAERPKGSFSTLEIQRTEQGDSAMYLCASSLEAGGYNEQFFGPGTRLTVL.

The rearrangement links TRBV7-9 to TRBJ2-2; 10 bases agree with TRBD2. Germline loops: CDR1 SEHNR, CDR2 FQNEAQ (reference sequence). The CDR3 has 15 amino acids. V lost 6 bases and J lost 5; bases outside the gene matches: 6. The CDR3, as DNA: TGTGCCAGCAGTTGGCTAGCGGGGGAAACCGGGGAGCTGTTTTTT. Amino acid sequence: CASSWLAGETGELFF.

This chain connects TRBV28 to TRBJ1-1; the D gene is possibly TRBD1 (6 bases). Trimming took 7 bases from V and 9 from J, leaving 15 bases between them. In germline, CDR1 is MDHEN, CDR2 SYDVKM. The CDR3 is 12 amino acids. In DNA, the CDR3 is TGTGCCAGCAACGAACGACAGGCGAAAGCTTTCTTT. It encodes CASNERQAKAFF.

The chain is built from TRBV6-1 and TRBJ1-2; perhaps TRBD1 as D (5 bases). The CDR3 covers 14 residues. Germline V lookup: CDR1 MNHNS, CDR2 SASEGT. Trimming removed 5 bases at V and 3 bases at J, with 13 bases between. Here the CDR3 DNA reads TGTGCCAGCAGTCCCCCCAAAGGGGACTATGGCTACACCTTC. This gives the protein CASSPPKGDYGYTF.

V and J are TRBV6-5 and TRBJ1-2, with a possible D match to TRBD1 (5 bases). The V end lost 3 bases, the J end lost 8 bases, and 10 bases lay between the germline ends. The length of the CDR3 is 12 residues. CDR1 and CDR2 (germline): MNHEY, SVGAGI. The CDR3 here is CASSYAGQGYTF. For the CDR3, the DNA is TGTGCCAGCAGTTATGCAGGGCAGGGCTACACCTTC.

V and J are TRBV3-1 (or the pseudogene TRBV3-2) and TRBJ2-1; 7 nucleotides align to TRBD2. Germline assignment: CDR1 LGHDT and CDR2 YNNKEL (reference sequence). V trimming: 4 bases; J trimming: 5 bases; junction bases outside the gene matches: 11. This CDR3 region has 16 residues. This CDR3 is CASSRSWGGDDNEQFF. The DNA for the CDR3 is TGTGCCAGCAGCCGATCCTGGGGGGGGGATGACAATGAGCAGTTCTTC.

This chain joins TRBV2 and TRBJ2-7; D gene uncertain. Germline CDR1 reads SNHLY; CDR2 reads FYNNEI. V was trimmed by 8 bases and J by 3 bases, leaving 11 bases between them. This CDR3 has 12 amino acids. This CDR3 reads CASGITSYEQYF. As DNA, the CDR3 is TGTGCCAGCGGGATAACAAGCTACGAGCAGTACTTC. Filled out from reference TRBV2 and TRBJ2-7, the complete variable domain reads EPEVTQTPSHQVTQMGQEVILRCVPISNHLYFYWYRQILGQKVEFLVSFYNNEISEKSEIFDDQFSVERPDGSNFTLKIRSTKLEDSAMYFCASGITSYEQYFGPGTRLTVT.

This clone was found once. V and J are TRBV30 and TRBJ2-3, with 9 bases fitting TRBD1. The CDR3 loop spans 15 amino acids. V lost 8 bases to trimming and J lost 4 bases; unmatched junction nucleotides: 13. From germline, CDR1 is GTSNPN and CDR2 SVGIG (reference sequence). The CDR3 reads CALGGQGTVADTQYF. The CDR3 bases are TGTGCCCTGGGGGGACAGGGCACGGTGGCAGATACGCAGTATTTT.

The V and J genes are TRBV25-1 and TRBJ2-7; a possible D gene is TRBD2 (6 bases). This CDR3 is 12 amino acids long. Germline V gives CDR1 MGHDK, CDR2 SYGVNS. Trimming took off 4 bases at V and 11 bases at J, with 15 bases between the two ends. As DNA, the CDR3 is TGTGCCAGCAGTGTTGGGGACGGCGGGAAGTACTTC. It specifies CASSVGDGGKYF.

V and J are TRBV7-9 and TRBJ2-7; 14 nucleotides agree with TRBD2. CDR1 is SEHNR and CDR2 is FQNEAQ in the germline V gene (reference sequence). J was trimmed by 6 bases and V by 5 bases; bases with no gene match: 12. The CDR3 consists of 17 residues. In nucleotides, the CDR3 is TGTGCCAGCAGCGTCCACTCTACCGGGACTAGCGGGAGCGAGCAGTACTTC. Translated: CASSVHSTGTSGSEQYF.

This sequence joins TRBV13 and TRBJ2-5, with 8 bases lining up with TRBD2. After removal of 0 bases from V and 0 bases from J, the junction contained 9 bases not matched to a gene. Germline loops: CDR1 PRHDT, CDR2 FYEKMQ (reference sequence). The CDR3 runs to 18 residues. The CDR3 here is CASSLGLFKRGNQETQYF. CDR3 nucleotides: TGTGCCAGCAGCTTAGGCCTGTTCAAGCGGGGGAACCAAGAGACCCAGTACTTC.